The rows below give T cell receptor beta chains drawn from one sample of a study of OX40 agonist ivuxolimab in advanced cancers. Profiling relied on immunoSEQ multiplex PCR, and the TCRdb table lists in-frame clones only, not all of them. The sample includes about 130,000 clones, approximately 90% of them seen just once. The sample was CD4+ or CD8+ T cells sorted from blood, taken in a trial of the OX40 agonist ivuxolimab. The receptors were gathered from an adult with an advanced solid tumor such as melanoma, head and neck, liver or kidney cancer. Each CDR3 is given with its conserved first and last residue. D genes are given only for firm matches. Only some rows state a clone size, as once, few, many or a class for expanded clones.

TRBJ2-7,TRBV7-8,TRBD2,.,TGTGCCAGCAGCTTAGAAGCGGGAGTCTACGAGCAGTACTTC,CASSLEAGVYEQYF
TRBJ2-7,TRBV5-4,.,.,TGTGCCAGCAGCACGAAAGAGGGCACGAGCTACGAGCAGTACTTC,CASSTKEGTSYEQYF
TRBJ1-2,TRBV25-1,.,.,TGTGCCAGCAGTGAATCCTATGGACATGGCTACACCTTC,CASSESYGHGYTF
TRBJ1-4,TRBV27,.,.,TGTGCCAGCAGTCCCGCTAGGTTGTCAGATGAAAAACTGTTTTTT,CASSPARLSDEKLFF
TRBJ2-3,TRBV5-1,TRBD1,.,TGCGCCAGCAGCTTCGGACAGGGGCGGGGAGATACGCAGTATTTT,CASSFGQGRGDTQYF
TRBJ1-4,TRBV2,TRBD1,.,TGTGCCAGCAGCGCAACAGGGGTTAGTGAAAAACTGTTTTTT,CASSATGVSEKLFF
TRBJ2-7,TRBV27,TRBD2,.,TGTGCCAGCTCTCCTTACTTGGCTAGCGGTTCCTACGAGCAGTACTTC,CASSPYLASGSYEQYF
TRBJ2-1,TRBV11-3,TRBD2,.,TGTGCCAGCAGCTTAGATCGTCTAGCGGGAGACAATGAGCAGTTCTTC,CASSLDRLAGDNEQFF
TRBJ2-1,TRBV27,.,.,TGTGCCAGCAGCCGACCTATAGGACAGTGGAGGACCTACAATGAGCAGTTCTTC,CASSRPIGQWRTYNEQFF
TRBJ2-3,TRBV15,TRBD2,.,TGTGCCACCAGCAGAGAACCTAGCGGGATGACAGATACGCAGTATTTT,CATSREPSGMTDTQYF
TRBJ1-1,TRBV7-9,TRBD1,.,TGTGCCAGCAGCCTGGGACAGGGACGGGACACTGAAGCTTTCTTT,CASSLGQGRDTEAFF
TRBJ1-4,TRBV18,.,once,TGTGCCAGCTCACCGGGCGAAAAACTGTTTTTT,CASSPGEKLFF
TRBJ2-3,TRBV2,.,once,TGTGCCAGCAGTGTTAGCAGAAGCACAGATACGCAGTATTTT,CASSVSRSTDTQYF
TRBJ1-1,TRBV11-2,.,few,TGTGCCAGCAGCTTGGGGGGCGGACTTCAGTGGGCTTTCTTT,CASSLGGGLQWAFF
TRBJ2-7,TRBV9,TRBD1,.,TGTGCCAGCAGCGTAGGGGGACAGGGGGCGTCCTACGAGCAGTACTTC,CASSVGGQGASYEQYF
TRBJ1-2,TRBV27,TRBD1,.,TGTGCCAGCAGTTTAAACAGGGGGAACCTGCTCTACACCTTC,CASSLNRGNLLYTF
TRBJ1-4,TRBV28,.,.,TGTGCCAGCAGTTCCCCTGCCGGACGGGACGAAAAACTGTTTTTT,CASSSPAGRDEKLFF
TRBJ2-1,TRBV9,TRBD1,.,TGTGCCAGCAGCGTAGAGGGGACAGGCTTAAATGAGCAGTTCTTC,CASSVEGTGLNEQFF
TRBJ2-2,TRBV18,.,.,TGTGCCAGCTCACCGGGACAACTGAACACCGGGGAGCTGTTTTTT,CASSPGQLNTGELFF
TRBJ1-2,TRBV7-2,.,.,TGTGCCAGCAGCGCTTATACGGATGGCTACACCTTC,CASSAYTDGYTF
TRBJ2-3,TRBV10-3,TRBD2,.,TGTGCCATCAGTGAGTCCTCGCGGGAGGGCGATACGCAGTATTTT,CAISESSREGDTQYF
TRBJ2-1,TRBV13,.,.,TGTGCCAGCAGCTTAGGGGCGGAGCCGCCAAATGAGCAGTTCTTC,CASSLGAEPPNEQFF
TRBJ2-5,TRBV11-3,TRBD1,.,TGTGCCAGCAGCTTAGGGACAGGAAGTCAAGAGACCCAGTACTTC,CASSLGTGSQETQYF
TRBJ2-1,TRBV15,.,.,TGTGCCACCAGCAGGGAGACAGAGCCCTCCTACAATGAGCAGTTCTTC,CATSRETEPSYNEQFF
TRBJ1-4,TRBV5-1,.,.,TGCGCCAGCAGACCAACAGGGCCCACTGAAAAACTGTTTTTT,CASRPTGPTEKLFF
TRBJ1-5,TRBV28,.,.,TGTGCCAGCAGTTTAAGGGGGGGCAGATTTAGCAATCAGCCCCAGCATTTT,CASSLRGGRFSNQPQHF
TRBJ2-3,TRBV9,TRBD2,.,TGTGCCAGCAGCGCCCTGGGACTAGCGGCTAGCACAGATACGCAGTATTTT,CASSALGLAASTDTQYF
TRBJ1-2,TRBV9,.,.,TGTGCCAGCAGCGTAAGGATCGGGGCAGGAGGCGGCTACACCTTC,CASSVRIGAGGGYTF
TRBJ2-7,TRBV11-2,.,.,TGTGCCAGCAGCTTAGGGACCTGGTACGAGCAGTACTTC,CASSLGTWYEQYF
TRBJ2-5,TRBV18,.,.,TGTGCCAGCTCGCCCCGACAGCTACGAGGGGAGACCCAGTACTTC,CASSPRQLRGETQYF
TRBJ1-2,TRBV5-6,.,.,TGTGCCAGCAGCGCGAGGGTTACCAACTATGGCTACACCTTC,CASSARVTNYGYTF
TRBJ1-3,TRBV11-3,TRBD1,.,TGTGCCAGCAGCTCCCTGGGACAGACTGGAAACACCATATATTTT,CASSSLGQTGNTIYF
TRBJ2-7,TRBV18,TRBD2,.,TGTGCCAGCTCACCACCCACTAGCGGCGCCCTGAACGAGCAGTACTTC,CASSPPTSGALNEQYF
TRBJ1-2,TRBV6-5,.,.,TGTGCCAGCAGCCCAGGAGGGGCCTTCTATGGCTACACCTTC,CASSPGGAFYGYTF
TRBJ1-1,TRBV5-1,TRBD1,.,TGCGCCAGCAGCCCTGGACAGGGGAGCCTCATGAACACTGAAGCTTTCTTT,CASSPGQGSLMNTEAFF
TRBJ2-7,TRBV6-6,TRBD1,.,TGTGCCAGTGCTACTACCGGGACAGGGTACAACGAGCAGTACTTC,CASATTGTGYNEQYF
TRBJ2-7,TRBV10-3,TRBD2,.,TGTGCCATCAGTGACGACTCTAGCGGGCTTTACGAGCAGTACTTC,CAISDDSSGLYEQYF
TRBJ2-1,TRBV5-1,.,.,TGCGCCAGCAGCCCGATCGGCAATGACTACAATGAGCAGTTCTTC,CASSPIGNDYNEQFF
TRBJ1-3,TRBV7-2,.,.,TGTGCCAGCAGCCCGCCCGGAGGGGGGGCTGGAAACACCATATATTTT,CASSPPGGGAGNTIYF
TRBJ2-1,TRBV18,TRBD2,.,TGTGCCAGCTCACCACTGACTAGCGTCCCCAATGAGCAGTTCTTC,CASSPLTSVPNEQFF
TRBJ2-5,TRBV7-2,TRBD2,.,TGTGCCAGCAGGAAAGCCGGGACTAGGGGGGGGACCCAGTACTTC,CASRKAGTRGGTQYF